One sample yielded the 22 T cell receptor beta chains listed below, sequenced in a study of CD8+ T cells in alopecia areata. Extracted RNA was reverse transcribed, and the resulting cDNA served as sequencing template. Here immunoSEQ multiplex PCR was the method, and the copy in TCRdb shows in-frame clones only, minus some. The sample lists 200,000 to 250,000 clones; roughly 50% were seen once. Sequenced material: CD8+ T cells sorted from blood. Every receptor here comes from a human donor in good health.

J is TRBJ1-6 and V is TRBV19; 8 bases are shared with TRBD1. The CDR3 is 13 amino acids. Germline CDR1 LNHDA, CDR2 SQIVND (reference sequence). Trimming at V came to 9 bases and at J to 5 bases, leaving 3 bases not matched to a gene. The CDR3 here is CASRTGNNSPLHF. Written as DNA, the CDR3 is TGTGCCAGCAGGACAGGGAATAATTCACCCCTCCACTTT.

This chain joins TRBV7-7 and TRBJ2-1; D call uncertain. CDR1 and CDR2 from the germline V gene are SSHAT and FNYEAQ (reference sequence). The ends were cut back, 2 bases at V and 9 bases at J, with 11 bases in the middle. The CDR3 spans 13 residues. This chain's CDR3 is CASSLTRGGEQFF. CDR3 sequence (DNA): TGTGCCAGCAGCTTAACCCGCGGCGGTGAGCAGTTCTTC. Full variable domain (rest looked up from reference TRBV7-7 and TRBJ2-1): GAGVSQSPRYKVTKRGQDVTLRCDPISSHATLYWYQQALGQGPEFLTYFNYEAQPDKSGLPSDRFSAERPEGSISTLTIQRTEQRDSAMYRCASSLTRGGEQFFGPGTRLTVL.

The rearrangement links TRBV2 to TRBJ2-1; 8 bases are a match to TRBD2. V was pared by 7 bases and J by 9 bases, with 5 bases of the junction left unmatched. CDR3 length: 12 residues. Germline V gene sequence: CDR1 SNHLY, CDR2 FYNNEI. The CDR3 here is CASISREGEQFF. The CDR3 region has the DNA TGTGCCAGCATCAGTCGGGAGGGTGAGCAGTTCTTC.

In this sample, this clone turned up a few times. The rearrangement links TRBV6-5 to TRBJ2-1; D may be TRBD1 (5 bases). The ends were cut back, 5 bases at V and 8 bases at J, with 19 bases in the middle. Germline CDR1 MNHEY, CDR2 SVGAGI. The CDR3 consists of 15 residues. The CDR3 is CASSKLQGPIDEQFF. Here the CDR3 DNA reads TGTGCCAGCAGTAAGTTGCAGGGTCCCATCGATGAGCAGTTCTTC.

CDR3: CSVESDRGLAYEQYF. DNA of the CDR3: TGCAGCGTTGAATCGGACAGGGGGCTGGCCTACGAGCAGTACTTC. V gene TRBV29-1 combines with J gene TRBJ2-7, with TRBD1 matching over 11 bases. Per the germline V gene, CDR1 is SQVTM and CDR2 is ANQGSEA. Trimming cost V 2 bases and J 2 bases; bases outside gene matches: 5. The length of the CDR3 is 15 residues.

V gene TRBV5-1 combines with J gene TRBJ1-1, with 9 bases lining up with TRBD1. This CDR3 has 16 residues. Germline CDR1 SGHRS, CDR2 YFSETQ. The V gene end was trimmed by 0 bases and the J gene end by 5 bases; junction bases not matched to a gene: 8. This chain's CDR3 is CASSLAGDRARTEAFF. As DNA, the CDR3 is TGCGCCAGCAGCTTGGCCGGGGACAGGGCCCGAACTGAAGCTTTCTTT.

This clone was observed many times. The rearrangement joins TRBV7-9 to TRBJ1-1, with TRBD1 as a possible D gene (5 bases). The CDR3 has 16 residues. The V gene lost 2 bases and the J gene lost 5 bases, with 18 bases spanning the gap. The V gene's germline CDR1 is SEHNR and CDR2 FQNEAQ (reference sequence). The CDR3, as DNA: TGTGCCAGCAGCTTATCGGGGCACAGCTCCGGAACTGAAGCTTTCTTT. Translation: CASSLSGHSSGTEAFF.

CDR3 sequence reads: CASSLGGGNGYTF. CDR3 sequence (DNA): TGTGCCAGCAGCTTAGGGGGAGGGAATGGCTACACCTTC. The chain joins TRBV13 to TRBJ1-2; no reliable D call. V lost 0 bases and J 6 bases, leaving 8 bases between the germline ends. The germline V gene encodes CDR1 PRHDT and CDR2 FYEKMQ (reference sequence). The CDR3 totals 13 residues.

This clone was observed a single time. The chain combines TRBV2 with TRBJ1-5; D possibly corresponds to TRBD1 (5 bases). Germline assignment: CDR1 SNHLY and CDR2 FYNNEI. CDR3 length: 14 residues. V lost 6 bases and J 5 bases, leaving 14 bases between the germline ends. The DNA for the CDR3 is TGTGCCAGCAGGGCAGACAGTGGTTATCAGCCCCAGCATTTT. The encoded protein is CASRADSGYQPQHF.

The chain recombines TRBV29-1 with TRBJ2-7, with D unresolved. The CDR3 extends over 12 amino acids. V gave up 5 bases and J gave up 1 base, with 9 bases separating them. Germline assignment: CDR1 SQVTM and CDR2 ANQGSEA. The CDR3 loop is CSVFTGSYEQYF. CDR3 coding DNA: TGCAGCGTTTTCACGGGTTCCTACGAGCAGTACTTC.

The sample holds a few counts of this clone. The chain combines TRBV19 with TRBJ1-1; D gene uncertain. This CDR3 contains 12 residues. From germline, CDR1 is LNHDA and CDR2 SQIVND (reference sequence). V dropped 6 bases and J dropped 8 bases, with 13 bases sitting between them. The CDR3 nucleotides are TGTGCCAGTAGGGACCGGGGAACCGAAGCTTTCTTT. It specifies CASRDRGTEAFF.

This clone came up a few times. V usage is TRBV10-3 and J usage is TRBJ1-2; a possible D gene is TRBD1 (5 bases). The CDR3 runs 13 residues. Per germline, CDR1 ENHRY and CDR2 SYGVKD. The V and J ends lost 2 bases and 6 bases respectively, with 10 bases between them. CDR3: CAISENGAHGYTF. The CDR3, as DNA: TGTGCCATCAGTGAGAACGGGGCCCATGGCTACACCTTC.

The CDR3 DNA is TGCAGCGTTGCCGGACTAGCTTTCTTAAATGGGAATGAGCAGTTCTTC. It is translated as CSVAGLAFLNGNEQFF. The chain combines TRBV29-1 with TRBJ2-1, with 8 positions matching TRBD2. The V gene's germline CDR1 is SQVTM and CDR2 ANQGSEA. This CDR3 has 16 residues. V trimming: 4 bases; J trimming: 7 bases; junction bases outside the gene matches: 15.

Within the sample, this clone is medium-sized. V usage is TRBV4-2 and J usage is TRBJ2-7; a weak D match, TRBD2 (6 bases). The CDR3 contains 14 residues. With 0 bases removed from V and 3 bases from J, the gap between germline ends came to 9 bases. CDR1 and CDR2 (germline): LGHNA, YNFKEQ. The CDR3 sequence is CASSQDNGGYEQYF. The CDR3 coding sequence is TGTGCCAGCAGCCAAGATAACGGGGGCTACGAGCAGTACTTC.

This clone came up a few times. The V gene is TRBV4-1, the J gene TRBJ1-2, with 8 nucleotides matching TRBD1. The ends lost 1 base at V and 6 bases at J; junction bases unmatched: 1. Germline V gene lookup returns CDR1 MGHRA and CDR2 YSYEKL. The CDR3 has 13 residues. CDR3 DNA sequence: TGCGCCAGCAGCCAAGTGACAGGGGATGGCTACACCTTC. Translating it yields CASSQVTGDGYTF.

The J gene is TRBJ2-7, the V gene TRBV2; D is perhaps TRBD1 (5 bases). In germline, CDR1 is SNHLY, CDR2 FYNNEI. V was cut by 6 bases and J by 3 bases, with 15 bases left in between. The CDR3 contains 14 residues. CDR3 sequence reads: CASRARAVDYEQYF. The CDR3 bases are TGTGCCAGCAGAGCCAGGGCGGTCGACTACGAGCAGTACTTC. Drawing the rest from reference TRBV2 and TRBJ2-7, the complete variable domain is EPEVTQTPSHQVTQMGQEVILRCVPISNHLYFYWYRQILGQKVEFLVSFYNNEISEKSEIFDDQFSVERPDGSNFTLKIRSTKLEDSAMYFCASRARAVDYEQYFGPGTRLTVT.

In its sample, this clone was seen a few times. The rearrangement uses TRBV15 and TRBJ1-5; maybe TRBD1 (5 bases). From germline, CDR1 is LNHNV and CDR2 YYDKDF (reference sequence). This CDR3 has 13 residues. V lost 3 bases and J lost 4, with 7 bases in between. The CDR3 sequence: CATSSGGNQPQHF. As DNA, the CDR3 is TGTGCCACCAGCAGTGGGGGAAATCAGCCCCAGCATTTT. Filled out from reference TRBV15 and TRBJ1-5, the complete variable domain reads DAMVIQNPRYQVTQFGKPVTLSCSQTLNHNVMYWYQQKSSQAPKLLFHYYDKDFNNEADTPDNFQSRRPNTSFCFLDIRSPGLGDTAMYLCATSSGGNQPQHFGDGTRLSIL.

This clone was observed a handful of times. The CDR3: CASSITASTDTQYF. The CDR3 nucleotides read TGTGCCAGCAGCATTACTGCAAGCACAGATACGCAGTATTTT. The rearrangement uses TRBV13 and TRBJ2-3; D gene unclear. Deletions cut 5 bases from V and 0 bases from J, with 9 bases between. The germline gives CDR1 PRHDT, CDR2 FYEKMQ (reference sequence). This CDR3 region has 14 residues. Complete variable domain (other parts from reference TRBV13 and TRBJ2-3): AAGVIQSPRHLIKEKRETATLKCYPIPRHDTVYWYQQGPGQDPQFLISFYEKMQSDKGSIPDRFSAQQFSDYHSELNMSSLELGDSALYFCASSITASTDTQYFGPGTRLTVL.

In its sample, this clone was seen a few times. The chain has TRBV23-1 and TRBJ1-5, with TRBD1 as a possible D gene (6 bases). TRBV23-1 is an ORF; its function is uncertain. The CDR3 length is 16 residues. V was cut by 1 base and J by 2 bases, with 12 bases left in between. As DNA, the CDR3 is TGCGCCAGCAGTCAATGGGGTTCAGGGGGCAATCAGCCCCAGCATTTT. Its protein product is CASSQWGSGGNQPQHF.

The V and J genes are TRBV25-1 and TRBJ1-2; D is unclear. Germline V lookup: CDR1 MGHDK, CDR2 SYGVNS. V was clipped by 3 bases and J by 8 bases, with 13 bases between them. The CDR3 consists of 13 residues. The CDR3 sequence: CASSEGFTSGYTF. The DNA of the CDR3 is TGTGCCAGCAGTGAGGGTTTTACCAGCGGCTACACCTTC.

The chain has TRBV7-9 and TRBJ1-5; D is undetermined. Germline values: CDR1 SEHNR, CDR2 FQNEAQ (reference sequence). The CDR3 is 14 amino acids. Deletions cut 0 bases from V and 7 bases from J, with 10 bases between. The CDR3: CASSLAVGLQPQHF. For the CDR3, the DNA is TGTGCCAGCAGCTTAGCCGTAGGCCTCCAGCCCCAGCATTTT.

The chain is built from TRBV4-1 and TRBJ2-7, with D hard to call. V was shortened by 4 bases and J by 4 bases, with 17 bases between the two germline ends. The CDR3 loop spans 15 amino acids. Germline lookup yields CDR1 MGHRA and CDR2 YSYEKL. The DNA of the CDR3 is TGCGCCAGCAGCCCTACTTCGGACGCTAAATACGAGCAGTACTTC. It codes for CASSPTSDAKYEQYF.